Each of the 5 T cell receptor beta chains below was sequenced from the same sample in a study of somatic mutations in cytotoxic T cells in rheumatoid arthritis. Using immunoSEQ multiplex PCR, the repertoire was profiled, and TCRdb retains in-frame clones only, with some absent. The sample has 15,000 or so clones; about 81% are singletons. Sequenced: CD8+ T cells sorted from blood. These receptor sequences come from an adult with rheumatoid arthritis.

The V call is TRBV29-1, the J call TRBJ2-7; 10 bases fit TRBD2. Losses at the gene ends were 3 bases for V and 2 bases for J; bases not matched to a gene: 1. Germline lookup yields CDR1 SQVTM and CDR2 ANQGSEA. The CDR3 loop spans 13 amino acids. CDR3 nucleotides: TGCAGCGTTGAGGGACTAGCGACCTACGAGCAGTACTTC. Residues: CSVEGLATYEQYF.

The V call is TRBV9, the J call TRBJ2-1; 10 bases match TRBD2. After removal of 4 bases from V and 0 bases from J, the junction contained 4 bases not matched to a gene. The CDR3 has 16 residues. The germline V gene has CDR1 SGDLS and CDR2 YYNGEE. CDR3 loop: CASSPPSGSSYNEQFF. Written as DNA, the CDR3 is TGTGCCAGCAGCCCCCCTAGCGGGAGCTCCTACAATGAGCAGTTCTTC.

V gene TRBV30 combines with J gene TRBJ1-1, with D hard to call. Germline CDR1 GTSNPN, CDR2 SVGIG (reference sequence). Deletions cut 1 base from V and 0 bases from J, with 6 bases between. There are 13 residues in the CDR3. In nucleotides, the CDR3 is TGTGCCTGGAGTGCCACTTTGAACACTGAAGCTTTCTTT. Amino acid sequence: CAWSATLNTEAFF.

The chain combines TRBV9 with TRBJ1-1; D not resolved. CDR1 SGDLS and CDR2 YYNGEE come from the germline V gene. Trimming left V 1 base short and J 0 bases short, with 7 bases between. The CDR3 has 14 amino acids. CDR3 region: CASSVNSLNTEAFF. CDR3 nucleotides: TGTGCCAGCAGCGTAAACAGCTTGAACACTGAAGCTTTCTTT.

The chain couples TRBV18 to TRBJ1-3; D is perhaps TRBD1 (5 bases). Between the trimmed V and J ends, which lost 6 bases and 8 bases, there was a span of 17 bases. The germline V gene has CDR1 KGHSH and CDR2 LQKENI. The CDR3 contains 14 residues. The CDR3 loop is CASSRGGESDTIYF. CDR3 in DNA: TGTGCCAGCTCCCGGGGAGGGGAGTCGGACACCATATATTTT.